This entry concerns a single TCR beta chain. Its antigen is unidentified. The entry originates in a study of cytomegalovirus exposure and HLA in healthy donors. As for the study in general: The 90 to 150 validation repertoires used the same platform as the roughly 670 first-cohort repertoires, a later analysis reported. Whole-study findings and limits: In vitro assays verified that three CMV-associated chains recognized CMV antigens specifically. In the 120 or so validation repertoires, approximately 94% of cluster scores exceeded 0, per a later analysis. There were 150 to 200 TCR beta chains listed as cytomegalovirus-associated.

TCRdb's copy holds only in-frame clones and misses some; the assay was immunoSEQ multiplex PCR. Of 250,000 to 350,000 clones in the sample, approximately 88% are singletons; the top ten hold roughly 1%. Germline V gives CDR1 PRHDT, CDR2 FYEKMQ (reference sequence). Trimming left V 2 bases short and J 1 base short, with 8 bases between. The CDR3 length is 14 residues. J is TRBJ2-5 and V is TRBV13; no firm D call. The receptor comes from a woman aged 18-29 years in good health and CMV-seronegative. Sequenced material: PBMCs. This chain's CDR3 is CASSLWASQETQYF. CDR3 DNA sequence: TGTGCCAGCAGCTTATGGGCCAGCCAAGAGACCCAGTACTTC.